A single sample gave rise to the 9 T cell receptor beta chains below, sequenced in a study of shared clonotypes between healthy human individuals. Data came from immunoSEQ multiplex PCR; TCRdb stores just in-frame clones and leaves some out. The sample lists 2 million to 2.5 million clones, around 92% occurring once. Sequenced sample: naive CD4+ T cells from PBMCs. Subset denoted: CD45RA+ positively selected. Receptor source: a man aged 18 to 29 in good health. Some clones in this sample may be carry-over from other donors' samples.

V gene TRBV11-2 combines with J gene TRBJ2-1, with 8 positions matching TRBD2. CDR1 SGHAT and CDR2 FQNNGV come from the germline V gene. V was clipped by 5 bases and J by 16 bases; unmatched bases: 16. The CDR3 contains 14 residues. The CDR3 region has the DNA TGTGCCAGCAGCCCCCAGGGGCGGGAGGTCTCCTTTTTCTTC. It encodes CASSPQGREVSFFF. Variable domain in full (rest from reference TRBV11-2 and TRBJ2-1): EAGVAQSPRYKIIEKRQSVAFWCNPISGHATLYWYQQILGQGPKLLIQFQNNGVVDDSQLPKDRFSAERLKGVDSTLKIQPAKLEDSAVYLCASSPQGREVSFFFGPGTRLTVL.

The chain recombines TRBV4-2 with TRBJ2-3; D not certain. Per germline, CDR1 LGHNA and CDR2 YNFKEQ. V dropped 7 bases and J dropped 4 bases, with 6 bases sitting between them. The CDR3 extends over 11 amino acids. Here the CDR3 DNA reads TGTGCCAGCACCGTGGCAGATACGCAGTATTTT. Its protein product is CASTVADTQYF.

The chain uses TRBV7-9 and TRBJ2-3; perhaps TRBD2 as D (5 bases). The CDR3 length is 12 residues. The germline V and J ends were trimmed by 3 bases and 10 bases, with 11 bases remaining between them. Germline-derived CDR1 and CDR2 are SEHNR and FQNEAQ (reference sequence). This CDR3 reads CASSFSGIPQYF. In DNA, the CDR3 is TGTGCCAGCAGCTTCTCCGGGATCCCGCAGTATTTT.

CDR3 region: CASSLGFGEGNLNYGYTF. In DNA, the CDR3 is TGTGCCAGCAGCTTGGGTTTCGGGGAGGGGAACCTTAACTATGGCTACACCTTC. The chain uses TRBV5-6 and TRBJ1-2, with D possibly TRBD1 on 5 matching bases. Per germline, CDR1 SGHDT and CDR2 YYEEEE. The CDR3 loop spans 18 amino acids. Deletions cut 0 bases from V and 1 base from J, with 19 bases between.

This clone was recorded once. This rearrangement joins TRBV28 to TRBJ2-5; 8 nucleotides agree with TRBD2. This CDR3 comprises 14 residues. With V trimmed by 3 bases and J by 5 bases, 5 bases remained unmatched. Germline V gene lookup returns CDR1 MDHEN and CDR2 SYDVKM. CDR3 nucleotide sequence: TGTGCCAGCAGTTTTGGCGGGGGGACGGAGACCCAGTACTTC. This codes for CASSFGGGTETQYF.

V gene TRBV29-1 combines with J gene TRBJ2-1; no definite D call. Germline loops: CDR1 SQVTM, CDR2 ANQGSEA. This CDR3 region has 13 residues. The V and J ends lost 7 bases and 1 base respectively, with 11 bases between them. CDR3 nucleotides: TGCAGCGCCGTGGACCGATCCTACAATGAGCAGTTCTTC. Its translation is CSAVDRSYNEQFF.

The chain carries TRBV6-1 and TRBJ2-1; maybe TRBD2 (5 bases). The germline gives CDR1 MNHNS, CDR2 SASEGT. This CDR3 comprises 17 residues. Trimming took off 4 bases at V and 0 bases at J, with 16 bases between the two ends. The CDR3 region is CASSGLLGVSSYNEQFF. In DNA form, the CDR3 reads TGTGCCAGCAGTGGCCTACTAGGAGTGTCCTCCTACAATGAGCAGTTCTTC.

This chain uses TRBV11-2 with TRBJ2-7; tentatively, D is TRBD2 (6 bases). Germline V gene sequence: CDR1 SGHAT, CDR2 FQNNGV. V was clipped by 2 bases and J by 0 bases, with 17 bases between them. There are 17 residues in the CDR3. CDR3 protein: CASSLSSSSASSYEQYF. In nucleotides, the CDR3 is TGTGCCAGCAGCTTAAGTAGCTCTAGCGCCAGCTCCTACGAGCAGTACTTC. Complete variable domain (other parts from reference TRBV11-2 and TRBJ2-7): EAGVAQSPRYKIIEKRQSVAFWCNPISGHATLYWYQQILGQGPKLLIQFQNNGVVDDSQLPKDRFSAERLKGVDSTLKIQPAKLEDSAVYLCASSLSSSSASSYEQYFGPGTRLTVT.

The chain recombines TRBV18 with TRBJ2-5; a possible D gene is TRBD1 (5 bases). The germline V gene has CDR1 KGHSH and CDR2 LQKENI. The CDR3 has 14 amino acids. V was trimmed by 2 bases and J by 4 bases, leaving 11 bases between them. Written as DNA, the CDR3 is TGTGCCAGCTCACCAAACAGGTCCGGAGAGACCCAGTACTTC. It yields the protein CASSPNRSGETQYF.